This T cell receptor beta chain was obtained from a study of T cells in Graves' hyperthyroidism and ophthalmopathy. Study-level background: Peripheral blood was drawn at first diagnosis, prior to all treatment.

This CDR3 spans 17 amino acids. Germline lookup yields CDR1 MNHNS and CDR2 SASEGT. V dropped 6 bases and J dropped 0; count of bases not matched to a gene: 10. Broader study findings: Onset of ophthalmopathy came a median approximately 6.5 months after the model predicted it. Most thyroid clonotypes expanded above 0.001 were also detected in blood.

RNA transcripts provided the source from which TCR beta CDR3 regions were amplified. The HTBI primer set served for first-round RT-PCR of the TCR CDR3. A single record per CDR3 protein comes from TCRdb applying MiXCR to the multiplex PCR reads. The repertoire holds about 600,000 distinct CDR3 sequences, with about 14% as singletons. A note on this clonotype: The antigen is undetermined.

This clonotype was sampled from a woman in her fifties or sixties with Graves' ophthalmopathy. The sequencing input was blood. The chain employs TRBV6-1 and TRBJ2-2; 7 nucleotides agree with TRBD1. The CDR3 coding sequence is TGTGCCAGCAGACGCAGACAGGGCGGATCGAACACCGGGGAGCTGTTTTTT. This codes for CASRRRQGGSNTGELFF.